The clone carrying this T cell receptor (beta chain) was recorded at least ten times. Its specificity is not known. V lost 4 bases and J 6 bases, leaving 10 bases between the germline ends. The V gene's germline CDR1 is SGHTA and CDR2 FQGNSA. The CDR3 length is 14 residues. The sample originates from a study of regulatory T cells in long-lasting Graves disease. The wider study: Graves' patients, diagnosed recently, had received antithyroid drugs under 3 months. Study observations and caveats: Favored gene segments in persistent disease were TRBV28, TRBJ1-2 and TRBJ2-5.

Described time point: newly diagnosed GD, antithyroid drugs for less than 3 months. Isolated PBMC RNA provided the starting material for the TCR library. Researchers made TCR beta libraries by using iRepertoire HTBI primers and running Arm-PCR on CDR3 regions. TCRdb independently ran MiXCR on the multiplex PCR reads; one entry per CDR3 protein. The sample gives about 620,000 distinct CDR3 sequences, 16% of which show up once; around 19% is in the top ten. These data were also reused for a study on T cells in Graves' hyperthyroidism and ophthalmopathy. From that second work: Newly diagnosed hyperthyroidism patients aged 18 to 65 years had disease lasting under 2 months.

The sample was peripheral blood mononuclear cells (PBMCs), taken at new diagnosis, from a patient treated with antithyroid drugs. The receptor was derived from a woman between 25 and 40 years old with Graves disease. The gene calls are TRBV7-2 and TRBJ1-6, with a possible D match to TRBD1 (6 bases). CDR3 loop: CASSWAGVNSPLHF. CDR3 DNA: TGTGCCAGCAGCTGGGCAGGGGTTAATTCACCCCTCCACTTT.